These T cell receptor beta chains were read from a single sample in a study of regulatory T cells in long-lasting Graves disease. TCRdb independently ran MiXCR on the multiplex PCR reads; one entry per CDR3 protein. The sample contains approximately 490,000 distinct CDR3 sequences, about 17% of which appear only once. This same sample was also taken into another study, of T cells in Graves' hyperthyroidism and ophthalmopathy.

Sample: peripheral blood mononuclear cells (PBMCs), taken at new diagnosis, from a patient treated with antithyroid drugs. The receptors shown here come from a man aged 35 to 55 with Graves disease. Each CDR3 is given with its conserved first and last residue. A D gene is named only where the DNA matches it firmly. Size is omitted from some rows. Given values are once, few, many or a class for expanded clones.

J	V	size	D	CDR3	DNA
TRBJ2-1	TRBV20-1	many	NA	CSAPDHLTYNEQFF	TGCAGTGCCCCGGACCACCTTACCTACAATGAGCAGTTCTTC
TRBJ2-3	TRBV30	NA	TRBD2	CAWATSGGTDTQYF	TGTGCCTGGGCGACTAGCGGAGGCACAGATACGCAGTATTTT
TRBJ2-7	TRBV12-3/TRBV12-4	many	NA	CASSLGGPSYEQYF	TGTGCCAGCAGCTTAGGGGGTCCCTCCTACGAGCAGTACTTC
TRBJ2-1	TRBV2	many	TRBD1	CASRWTGAHNEQFF	TGTGCCAGCCGCTGGACAGGGGCACACAATGAGCAGTTCTTC
TRBJ2-7	TRBV6-1	many	TRBD2	CASIDRLAESYEQYF	TGTGCCAGCATTGACCGTCTAGCGGAGTCCTACGAGCAGTACTTC
TRBJ2-1	TRBV3-1	many	NA	CASSPAGLAADEQFF	TGTGCCAGCAGCCCAGCCGGGTTAGCCGCCGATGAGCAGTTCTTC
TRBJ1-2	TRBV30	many	TRBD1	CAWSTPGTGLNYGYTF	TGTGCCTGGAGTACGCCCGGGACAGGGCTTAACTATGGCTACACCTTC
TRBJ2-7	TRBV28	many	TRBD2	CASTHRGTSVFEQYF	TGTGCCAGCACCCATCGGGGGACTAGCGTCTTTGAGCAGTACTTC
TRBJ2-3	TRBV7-6	many	TRBD2	CASSLERTSGTDTQYF	TGTGCCAGCAGCTTAGAGCGGACTAGCGGCACAGATACGCAGTATTTT
TRBJ2-5	TRBV2	many	TRBD2	CASSEGELAVVTETQYF	TGTGCCAGCAGTGAAGGAGAACTAGCGGTTGTTACGGAGACCCAGTACTTC
TRBJ2-1	TRBV3-1	NA	TRBD2	CASSQDLGAGVVDEQFF	TGTGCCAGCAGCCAAGATTTGGGAGCGGGAGTGGTCGATGAGCAGTTCTTC
TRBJ2-5	TRBV20-1	many	NA	CNATTQETQYF	TGCAATGCTACGACCCAAGAGACCCAGTACTTC
TRBJ1-2	TRBV6-1	many	TRBD1	CASRGTGQPYGYGYTF	TGTGCCAGCAGAGGGACAGGCCAGCCTTATGGCTATGGCTACACCTTC
TRBJ2-7	TRBV7-9	many	NA	CASSPGIWEQYF	TGTGCCAGCAGCCCCGGGATTTGGGAGCAGTACTTC
TRBJ1-1	TRBV28	many	NA	CASSLSGPNTEAFF	TGTGCCAGCAGTTTATCTGGACCGAACACTGAAGCTTTCTTT
TRBJ2-6	TRBV7-2	few	NA	CASRLTSSGANVLTF	TGTGCCAGCAGGCTTACAAGCTCTGGGGCCAACGTCCTGACTTTC
TRBJ1-2	TRBV20-1	many	TRBD1	CSARDSGGTGYGYTF	TGCAGTGCTAGAGATTCAGGGGGCACGGGCTATGGCTACACCTTC
TRBJ1-2	TRBV27	many	TRBD1	CASSSGQGDGYTF	TGTGCCAGCAGTTCCGGACAGGGGGATGGCTACACCTTC
TRBJ2-1	TRBV29-1	few	NA	CSVGRINEQFF	TGCAGCGTTGGGAGGATCAATGAGCAGTTCTTC
TRBJ2-4	TRBV20-1	many	NA	CSASGGRGLAKNIQYF	TGCAGTGCTAGCGGGGGCAGGGGACTAGCCAAAAACATTCAGTACTTC
TRBJ2-2	TRBV29-1	NA	NA	CSGTRGGGLFF	TGCAGCGGAACAAGGGGGGGCGGGCTGTTTTTT
TRBJ2-7	TRBV7-3	many	TRBD2	CASSPNGAGFHEQYF	TGTGCCAGCAGCCCTAACGGAGCGGGATTCCACGAGCAGTACTTC
TRBJ2-7	TRBV28	medium-sized	NA	CASSFGASYEQYF	TGTGCCAGCAGCTTCGGGGCTTCCTACGAGCAGTACTTC
TRBJ1-5	TRBV20-1	many	TRBD1	CSAKQGRDSNQPQHF	TGCAGTGCAAAACAGGGGCGAGATAGCAATCAGCCCCAGCATTTT
TRBJ1-5	TRBV4-1	NA	NA	CASGNKYRVSNQPQHF	TGCGCCAGCGGAAACAAGTATAGGGTGAGCAATCAGCCCCAGCATTTT
TRBJ1-1	TRBV13	many	NA	CASSSRALRGEAFF	TGTGCCAGCAGCTCCAGGGCCTTGAGGGGGGAAGCTTTCTTT
TRBJ2-3	TRBV11-2	many	NA	CASSLEPKGASTDTQYF	TGTGCCAGCAGCTTAGAACCAAAAGGAGCTAGCACAGATACGCAGTATTTT
TRBJ2-2	TRBV3-1	many	NA	CASSQRGGTGELFF	TGTGCCAGCAGCCAAAGAGGGGGGACCGGGGAGCTGTTTTTT
TRBJ1-5	TRBV6-1	many	TRBD1	CASLIVTGSNQPQHF	TGTGCCAGCTTGATCGTGACAGGGTCGAATCAGCCCCAGCATTTT
TRBJ2-3	TRBV4-2	NA	NA	CASSQESRADTQYF	TGTGCCAGCAGCCAAGAATCTAGGGCAGATACGCAGTATTTT
TRBJ2-1	TRBV28	many	NA	CASRDRKPQPSYNEQFF	TGTGCCAGCAGGGACAGAAAGCCCCAACCCTCCTACAATGAGCAGTTCTTC
TRBJ2-1	TRBV28	many	NA	CASSKMGGVRIRFF	TGTGCCAGCAGCAAGATGGGCGGGGTTCGGATTCGGTTCTTC
TRBJ2-7	TRBV5-5	few	NA	CASSLGVLGRITYEQYF	TGTGCCAGCAGCTTGGGGGTCCTGGGACGCATAACCTACGAGCAGTACTTC
TRBJ2-3	TRBV5-1	many	NA	CASSLSGIGTDTQYF	TGCGCCAGCAGCTTGTCAGGGATAGGGACAGATACGCAGTATTTT
TRBJ2-2	TRBV12-5	NA	NA	CASTEGTGELFF	TGTGCTAGTACTGAAGGGACCGGGGAGCTGTTTTTT
TRBJ2-1	TRBV7-9	NA	NA	CASRPKQSYNEQFF	TGTGCCAGCAGGCCCAAACAGAGTTACAATGAGCAGTTCTTC
TRBJ1-2	TRBV20-1	NA	TRBD1	CSARAMLQGRKGGYTF	TGCAGTGCTAGAGCAATGTTACAGGGGCGGAAGGGCGGCTACACCTTC
TRBJ2-2	TRBV27	few	TRBD2	CASLEAGGGTGELFF	TGTGCCAGCCTGGAAGCGGGAGGTGGCACCGGGGAGCTGTTTTTT
TRBJ2-2	TRBV6-5	NA	TRBD2	CASSYSSRRERNTGELFF	TGTGCCAGCAGTTACTCGAGTCGGCGGGAGCGGAACACCGGGGAGCTGTTTTTT
TRBJ2-3	TRBV11-3	few	TRBD1	CASSLEWGQGITDTQYF	TGTGCCAGCAGCTTAGAGTGGGGACAGGGCATTACAGATACGCAGTATTTT
TRBJ2-7	TRBV11-1	many	NA	CASSSGQMNYEQYF	TGTGCCAGCAGCTCCGGACAGATGAACTACGAGCAGTACTTC
TRBJ2-7	TRBV7-2	many	TRBD1	CASSPRTGVLWEQYF	TGTGCCAGCAGCCCGCGGACAGGGGTACTTTGGGAGCAGTACTTC
TRBJ1-4	TRBV6-1	NA	NA	CASRTQRTTNEKLFF	TGTGCCAGCAGAACCCAACGGACCACTAATGAAAAACTGTTTTTT
TRBJ2-2	TRBV20-1	NA	TRBD1	CSARVLGTGGTGELFF	TGCAGTGCTAGAGTTCTGGGGACAGGGGGGACCGGGGAGCTGTTTTTT
TRBJ1-5	TRBV5-5	few	NA	CASRRQSNQPQHF	TGTGCCAGCAGACGACAGAGTAATCAGCCCCAGCATTTT
TRBJ2-3	TRBV28	many	NA	CASSLPLSGLDFTDTQYF	TGTGCCAGCAGTTTACCCCTCAGCGGGCTAGACTTCACAGATACGCAGTATTTT
TRBJ1-1	TRBV20-1	many	TRBD1	CSALGTGGSVGTGAFF	TGCAGTGCGCTGGGGACAGGGGGGTCAGTGGGAACTGGAGCTTTCTTT
TRBJ2-1	TRBV7-9	NA	NA	CASNFTSSYNEQFF	TGTGCCAGCAACTTCACTAGCTCCTACAATGAGCAGTTCTTC
TRBJ2-5	TRBV20-1	many	TRBD2	CSARRLAGGEETQYF	TGCAGTGCTAGGCGACTAGCGGGAGGGGAAGAGACCCAGTACTTC
TRBJ2-3	TRBV27	many	TRBD2	CASSLAGVYTQYF	TGTGCCAGCAGTCTAGCGGGAGTATATACGCAGTATTTT
TRBJ2-3	TRBV28	many	TRBD2	CASSFPLTSGNTDTQYF	TGTGCCAGCAGTTTTCCCCTAACTAGCGGGAACACAGATACGCAGTATTTT
TRBJ2-1	TRBV5-1	many	TRBD1	CASNTGTVSYNEQFF	TGCGCCAGCAACACCGGGACAGTCTCCTACAATGAGCAGTTCTTC
TRBJ1-2	TRBV11-1	many	TRBD1	CASSHGTVDNYGYTF	TGTGCCAGCAGCCACGGGACAGTCGATAACTATGGCTACACCTTC
TRBJ2-2	TRBV5-1	few	TRBD2	CARSSTLAGPTGELFF	TGCGCCCGCAGCTCAACCCTAGCGGGGCCCACCGGGGAGCTGTTTTTT
TRBJ2-7	TRBV28	NA	NA	CASSKSGDWVLYEQYF	TGTGCCAGCAGCAAATCAGGGGATTGGGTTCTCTACGAGCAGTACTTC
TRBJ2-2	TRBV2	many	NA	CASSVPSWDTGELFF	TGTGCCAGCAGTGTACCTAGCTGGGACACCGGGGAGCTGTTTTTT
TRBJ2-5	TRBV20-1	many	TRBD2	CSARSDSGGQETQYF	TGCAGTGCTAGATCTGATAGCGGGGGGCAAGAGACCCAGTACTTC
TRBJ2-3	TRBV3-1	NA	TRBD2	CASSTGAGGSNTQYF	TGTGCCAGCAGCACGGGGGCGGGAGGGAGCAATACGCAGTATTTT
TRBJ2-4	TRBV18	many	NA	CASSRPGTLAKNIQYF	TGTGCCAGCTCACGGCCCGGGACCTTAGCCAAAAACATTCAGTACTTC